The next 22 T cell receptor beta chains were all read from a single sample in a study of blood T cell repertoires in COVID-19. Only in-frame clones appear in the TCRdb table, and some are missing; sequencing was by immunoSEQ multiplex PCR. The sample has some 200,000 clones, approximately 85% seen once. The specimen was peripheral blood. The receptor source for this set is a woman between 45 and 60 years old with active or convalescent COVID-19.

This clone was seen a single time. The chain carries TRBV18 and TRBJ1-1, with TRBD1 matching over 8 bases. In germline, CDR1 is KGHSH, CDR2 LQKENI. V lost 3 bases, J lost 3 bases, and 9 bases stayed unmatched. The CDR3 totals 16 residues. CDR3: CASSPRQGITYTEAFF. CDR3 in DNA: TGTGCCAGCTCACCCCGACAGGGGATCACGTACACTGAAGCTTTCTTT.

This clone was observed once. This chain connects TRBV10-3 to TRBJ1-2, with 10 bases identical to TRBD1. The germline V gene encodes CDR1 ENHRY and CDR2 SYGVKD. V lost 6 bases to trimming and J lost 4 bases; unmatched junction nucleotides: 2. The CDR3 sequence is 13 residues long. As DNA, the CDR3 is TGTGCCATCAGGGGGACAGGGGTCTATGGCTACACCTTC. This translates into CAIRGTGVYGYTF.

The CDR3 DNA is TGTGCCATCAGTGAGTCGGCAGGGGTAGAGACCCAGTACTTC. Its protein is CAISESAGVETQYF. The chain carries TRBV10-3 and TRBJ2-5, with D possibly TRBD1 on 6 matching bases. Trimming pared 0 bases from V and 4 bases from J, leaving 9 bases between. This CDR3 has 14 amino acids. Germline V gene data show CDR1 as ENHRY and CDR2 as SYGVKD.

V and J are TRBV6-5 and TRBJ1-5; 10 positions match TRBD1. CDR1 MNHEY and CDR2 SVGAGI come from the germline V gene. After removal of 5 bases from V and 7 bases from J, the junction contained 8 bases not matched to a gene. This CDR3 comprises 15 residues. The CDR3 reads CASSRHGTGDQPQHF. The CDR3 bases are TGTGCCAGCAGTCGCCACGGGACAGGGGACCAGCCCCAGCATTTT.

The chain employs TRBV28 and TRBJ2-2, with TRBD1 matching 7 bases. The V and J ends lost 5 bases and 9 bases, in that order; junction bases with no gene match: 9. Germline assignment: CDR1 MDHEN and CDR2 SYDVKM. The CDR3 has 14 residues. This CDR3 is CASSPGQVRRELFF. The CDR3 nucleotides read TGTGCCAGCAGTCCCGGACAGGTTCGGCGGGAGCTGTTTTTT.

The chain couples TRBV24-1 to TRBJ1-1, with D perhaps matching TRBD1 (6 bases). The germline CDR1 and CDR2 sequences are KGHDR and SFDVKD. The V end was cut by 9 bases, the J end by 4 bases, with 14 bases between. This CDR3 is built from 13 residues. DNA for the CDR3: TGTGCCACCTCTGGGGGGGCTCTCACTGAAGCTTTCTTT. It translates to CATSGGALTEAFF.

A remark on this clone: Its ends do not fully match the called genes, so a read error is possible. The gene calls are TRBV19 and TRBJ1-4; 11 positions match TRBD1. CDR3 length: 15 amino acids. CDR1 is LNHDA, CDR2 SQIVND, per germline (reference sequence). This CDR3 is CVSSITDRGHEKLFF. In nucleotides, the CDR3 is TGTGTCAGTAGTATAACGGACAGGGGGCATGAAAAACTGTTTTTT.

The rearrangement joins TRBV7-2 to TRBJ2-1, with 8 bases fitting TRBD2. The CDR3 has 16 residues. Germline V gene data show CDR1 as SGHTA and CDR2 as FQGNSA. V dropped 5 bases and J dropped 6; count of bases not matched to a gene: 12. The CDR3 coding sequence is TGTGCCAGCAGCCCGGGGACGAGCGGGAGTACCAATGAGCAGTTCTTC. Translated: CASSPGTSGSTNEQFF.

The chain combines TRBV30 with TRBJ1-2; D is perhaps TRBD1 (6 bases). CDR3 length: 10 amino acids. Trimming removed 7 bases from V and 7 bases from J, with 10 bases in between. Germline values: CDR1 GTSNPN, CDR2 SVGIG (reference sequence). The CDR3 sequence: CASNRVGYTF. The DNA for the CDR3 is TGTGCCTCGAACAGGGTTGGCTACACCTTC.

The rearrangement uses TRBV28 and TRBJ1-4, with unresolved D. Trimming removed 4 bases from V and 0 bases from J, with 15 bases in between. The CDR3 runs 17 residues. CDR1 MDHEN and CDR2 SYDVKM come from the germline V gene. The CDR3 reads CASSSYYHPATNEKLFF. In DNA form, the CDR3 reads TGTGCCAGCAGTTCCTACTACCATCCGGCAACTAATGAAAAACTGTTTTTT.

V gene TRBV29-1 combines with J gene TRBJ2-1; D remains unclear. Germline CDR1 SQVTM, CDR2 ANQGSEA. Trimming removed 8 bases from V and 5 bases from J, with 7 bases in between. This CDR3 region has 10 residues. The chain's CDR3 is CSTQDNEQFF. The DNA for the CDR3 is TGCAGCACCCAGGACAATGAGCAGTTCTTC.

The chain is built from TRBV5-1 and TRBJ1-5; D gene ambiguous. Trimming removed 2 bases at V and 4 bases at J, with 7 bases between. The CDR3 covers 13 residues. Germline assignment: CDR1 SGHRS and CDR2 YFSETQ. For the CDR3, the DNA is TGCGCCAGCAGCTTTTCAGTTAATCAGCCCCAGCATTTT. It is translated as CASSFSVNQPQHF.

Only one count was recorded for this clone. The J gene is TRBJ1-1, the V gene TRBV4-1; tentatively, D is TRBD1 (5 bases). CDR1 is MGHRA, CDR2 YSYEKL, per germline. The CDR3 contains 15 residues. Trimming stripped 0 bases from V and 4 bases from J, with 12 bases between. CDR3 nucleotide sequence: TGCGCCAGCAGCCAAGATAGGGGTTTAGGCACTGAAGCTTTCTTT. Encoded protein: CASSQDRGLGTEAFF.

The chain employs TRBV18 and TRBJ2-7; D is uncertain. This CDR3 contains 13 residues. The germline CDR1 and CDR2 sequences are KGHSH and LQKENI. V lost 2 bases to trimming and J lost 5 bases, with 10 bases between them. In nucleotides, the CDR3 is TGTGCCAGCTCACCAAGCCTCTCTCACGAGCAGTACGTC. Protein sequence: CASSPSLSHEQYV.

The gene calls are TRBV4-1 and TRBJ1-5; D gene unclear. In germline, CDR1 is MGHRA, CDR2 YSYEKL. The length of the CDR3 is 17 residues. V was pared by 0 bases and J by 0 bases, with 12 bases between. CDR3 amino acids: CASSQDRLFDSNQPQHF. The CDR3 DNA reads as TGCGCCAGCAGCCAAGATCGACTGTTTGATAGCAATCAGCCCCAGCATTTT.

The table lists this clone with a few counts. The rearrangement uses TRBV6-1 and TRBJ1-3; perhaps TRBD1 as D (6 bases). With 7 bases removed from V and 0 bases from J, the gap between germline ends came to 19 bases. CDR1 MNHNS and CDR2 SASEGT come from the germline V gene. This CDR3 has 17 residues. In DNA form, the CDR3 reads TGTGCCAGCAATGAGGGGGACACCTTTCACTCTGGAAACACCATATATTTT. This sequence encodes CASNEGDTFHSGNTIYF.

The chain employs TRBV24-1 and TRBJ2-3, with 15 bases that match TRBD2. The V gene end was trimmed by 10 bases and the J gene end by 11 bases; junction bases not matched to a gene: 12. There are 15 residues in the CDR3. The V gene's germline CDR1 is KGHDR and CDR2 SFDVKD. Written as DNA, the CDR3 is TGTGCCACGGCCCCTCGGACTAGCGGGGGGGCTGAGCAGTATTTT. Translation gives CATAPRTSGGAEQYF.

CDR3 protein: CAWTSGSEQYF. The CDR3 coding sequence is TGTGCCTGGACTAGCGGGAGTGAGCAGTACTTC. The rearrangement joins TRBV30 to TRBJ2-7, with 10 nucleotides matching TRBD2. Germline V gene data show CDR1 as GTSNPN and CDR2 as SVGIG (reference sequence). V shed 4 bases, J shed 7 bases, and the junction held 1 base outside the gene matches. The CDR3 is made up of 11 amino acids.

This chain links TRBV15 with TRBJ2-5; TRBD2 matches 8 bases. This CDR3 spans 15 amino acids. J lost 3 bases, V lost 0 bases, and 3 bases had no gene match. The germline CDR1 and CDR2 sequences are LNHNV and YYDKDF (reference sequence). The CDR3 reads CATSREYSGEETQYF. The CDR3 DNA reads TGTGCCACCAGCAGAGAGTATAGCGGGGAAGAGACCCAGTACTTC.

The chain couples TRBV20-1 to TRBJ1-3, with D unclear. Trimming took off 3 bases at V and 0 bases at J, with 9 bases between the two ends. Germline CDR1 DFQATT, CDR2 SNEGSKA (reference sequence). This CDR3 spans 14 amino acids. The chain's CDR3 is CSASAVVSGNTIYF. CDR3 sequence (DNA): TGCAGTGCTAGTGCAGTCGTCTCTGGAAACACCATATATTTT.

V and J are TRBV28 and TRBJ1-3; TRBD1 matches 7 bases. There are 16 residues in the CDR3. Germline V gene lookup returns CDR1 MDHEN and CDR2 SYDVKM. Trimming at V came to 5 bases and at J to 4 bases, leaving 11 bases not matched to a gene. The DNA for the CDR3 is TGTGCCAGCAGTCCCCCCGACAGGGTAGGAGGAAACACCATATATTTT. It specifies CASSPPDRVGGNTIYF.

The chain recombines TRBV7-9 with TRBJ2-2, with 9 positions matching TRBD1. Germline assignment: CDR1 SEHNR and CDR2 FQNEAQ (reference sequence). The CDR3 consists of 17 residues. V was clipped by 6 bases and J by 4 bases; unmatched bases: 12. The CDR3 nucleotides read TGTGCCAGCAGTCGTCCCGGGACAGGGATTGGCACCGGGGAGCTGTTTTTT. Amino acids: CASSRPGTGIGTGELFF.